The clone carrying this TCR beta chain was seen many times. No antigen is known for it. A lack of ophthalmopathy progression within 18 months defined stable Graves' hyperthyroidism. Cells are PBMCs isolated from around 10 ml of fresh blood. The sample originates from a study of T cells in Graves' hyperthyroidism and ophthalmopathy. Using RNA transcripts as the source, TCR beta CDR3 regions were amplified. Initially, a first-round RT-PCR of the TCR CDR3 employed the HTBI primer set. Each CDR3 protein is one row after TCRdb ran MiXCR on the multiplex PCR reads. The sample includes about 590,000 distinct CDR3 sequences, approximately 15% of them seen just once. Broader study findings: Researchers found most expanded thyroid clonotypes above 0.001 in blood as well. Ophthalmopathy got predicted by the model a median roughly 6.4 months before its onset.

CDR3 length: 14 amino acids. Per the germline V gene, CDR1 is SGHTS and CDR2 is YDEGEE. The junction had 6 bases not matched to a gene; V was cut back by 4 bases and J by 5 bases. V usage is TRBV5-8 and J usage is TRBJ2-5, with TRBD1 matching 9 bases. What was sequenced was blood. This TCR derives from a woman under 40 with Graves' hyperthyroidism. CDR3 sequence reads: CASSRGTGLETQYF. CDR3 nucleotide sequence: TGTGCCAGCAGCCGGGGGACAGGGCTTGAGACCCAGTACTTC.